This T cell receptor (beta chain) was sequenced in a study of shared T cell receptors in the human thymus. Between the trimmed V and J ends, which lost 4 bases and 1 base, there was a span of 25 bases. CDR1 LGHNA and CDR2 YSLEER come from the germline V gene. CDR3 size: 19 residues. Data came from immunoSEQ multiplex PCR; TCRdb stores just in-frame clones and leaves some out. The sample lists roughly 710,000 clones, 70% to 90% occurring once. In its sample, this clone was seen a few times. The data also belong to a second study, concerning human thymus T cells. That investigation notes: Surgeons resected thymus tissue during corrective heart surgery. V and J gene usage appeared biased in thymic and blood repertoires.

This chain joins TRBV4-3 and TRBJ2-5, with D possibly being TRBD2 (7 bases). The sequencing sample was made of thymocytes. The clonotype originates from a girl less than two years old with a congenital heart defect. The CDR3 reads CASSLRDRGLAARQETQYF. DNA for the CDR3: TGCGCCAGCAGCCTTCGAGATCGGGGGCTAGCGGCCCGCCAAGAGACCCAGTACTTC.